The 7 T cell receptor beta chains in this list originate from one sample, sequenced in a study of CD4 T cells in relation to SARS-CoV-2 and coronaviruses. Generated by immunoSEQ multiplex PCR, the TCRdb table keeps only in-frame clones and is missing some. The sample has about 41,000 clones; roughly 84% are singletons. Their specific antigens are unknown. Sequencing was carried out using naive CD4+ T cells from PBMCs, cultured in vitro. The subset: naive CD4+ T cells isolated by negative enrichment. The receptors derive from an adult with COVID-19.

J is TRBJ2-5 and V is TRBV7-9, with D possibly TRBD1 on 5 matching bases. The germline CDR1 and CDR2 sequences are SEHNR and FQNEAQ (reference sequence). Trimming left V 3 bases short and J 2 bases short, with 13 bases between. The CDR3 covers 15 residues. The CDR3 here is CASSFTQGWQETQYF. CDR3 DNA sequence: TGTGCCAGCAGCTTTACTCAGGGCTGGCAAGAGACCCAGTACTTC.

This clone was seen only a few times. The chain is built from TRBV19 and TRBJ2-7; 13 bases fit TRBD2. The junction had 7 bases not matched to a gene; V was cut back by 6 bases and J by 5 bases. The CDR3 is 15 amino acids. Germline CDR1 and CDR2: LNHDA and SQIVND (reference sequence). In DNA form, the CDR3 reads TGTGCCAGTAGCAAACTAGCGGGAGGGTCCCACGAGCAGTACTTC. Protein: CASSKLAGGSHEQYF. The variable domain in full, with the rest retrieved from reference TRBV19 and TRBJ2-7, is DGGITQSPKYLFRKEGQNVTLSCEQNLNHDAMYWYRQDPGQGLRLIYYSQIVNDFQKGDIAEGYSVSREKKESFPLTVTSAQKNPTAFYLCASSKLAGGSHEQYFGPGTRLTVT.

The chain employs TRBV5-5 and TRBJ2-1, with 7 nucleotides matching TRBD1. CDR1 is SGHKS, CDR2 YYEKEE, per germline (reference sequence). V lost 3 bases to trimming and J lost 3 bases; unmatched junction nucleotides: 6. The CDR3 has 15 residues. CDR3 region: CASSSRQGSYNEQFF. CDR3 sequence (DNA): TGTGCCAGCAGCTCCCGACAGGGTAGCTACAATGAGCAGTTCTTC. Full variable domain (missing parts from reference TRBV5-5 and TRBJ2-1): DAGVTQSPTHLIKTRGQQVTLRCSPISGHKSVSWYQQVLGQGPQFIFQYYEKEERGRGNFPDRFSARQFPNYSSELNVNALLLGDSALYLCASSSRQGSYNEQFFGPGTRLTVL.

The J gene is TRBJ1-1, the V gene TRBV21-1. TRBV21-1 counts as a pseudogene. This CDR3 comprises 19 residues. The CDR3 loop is CASSKCRFWNGLGLTEAFF. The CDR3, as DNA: TGTGCCAGCAGCAAATGTAGATTTTGGAACGGGTTAGGGCTCACTGAAGCTTTCTTT.

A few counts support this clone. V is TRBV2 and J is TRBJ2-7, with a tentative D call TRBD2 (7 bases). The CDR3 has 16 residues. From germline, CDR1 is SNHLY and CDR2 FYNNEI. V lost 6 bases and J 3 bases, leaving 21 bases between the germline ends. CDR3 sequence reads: CASSPGGQLTNYEQYF. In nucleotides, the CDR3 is TGTGCCAGCAGCCCGGGAGGACAGCTTACAAACTACGAGCAGTACTTC.

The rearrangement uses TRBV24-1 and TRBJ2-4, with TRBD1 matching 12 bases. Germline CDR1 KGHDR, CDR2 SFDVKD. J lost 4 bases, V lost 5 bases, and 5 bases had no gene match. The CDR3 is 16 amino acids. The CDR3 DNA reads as TGTGCCACCAGTGCGGGGACAGGGGGCTTTAAAAACATTCAGTACTTC. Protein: CATSAGTGGFKNIQYF.

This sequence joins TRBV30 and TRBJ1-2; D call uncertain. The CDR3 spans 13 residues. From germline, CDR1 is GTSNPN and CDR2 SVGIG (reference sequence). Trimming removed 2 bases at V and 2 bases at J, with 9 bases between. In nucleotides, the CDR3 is TGTGCCTGGAGTCCCTCCCGGAACTATGGCTACACCTTC. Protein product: CAWSPSRNYGYTF.